Each of the 16 T cell receptor beta chains below was sequenced from the same sample in a study of blood T cell dynamics during melanoma immunotherapy. This table comes from immunoSEQ multiplex PCR, and its TCRdb copy is limited to in-frame clones, with some not included. The data hold 8,000 to 11,000 clones, with 85% to 90% observed a single time. Time point noted: pre-treatment baseline. The source material was blood, sampled from a patient treated with checkpoint blockade. The receptors originated from a human donor with melanoma.

V is TRBV12-5 and J is TRBJ1-1; D gene ambiguous. Germline-derived CDR1 and CDR2 are LGHNT and FRNRAP. V gave up 1 base and J gave up 2 bases, with 5 bases separating them. The CDR3 spans 13 residues. The CDR3 sequence: CASGLAVNTEAFF. The CDR3 DNA follows: TGTGCTAGTGGTTTGGCAGTTAACACTGAAGCTTTCTTT. The full variable domain, completed using reference TRBV12-5 and TRBJ1-1, is DARVTQTPRHKVTEMGQEVTMRCQPILGHNTVFWYRQTMMQGLELLAYFRNRAPLDDSGMPKDRFSAEMPDATLATLKIQPSEPRDSAVYFCASGLAVNTEAFFGQGTRLTVV.

The J gene is TRBJ1-2, the V gene TRBV11-2, with 7 bases identical to TRBD1. From germline, CDR1 is SGHAT and CDR2 FQNNGV. The CDR3 has 17 amino acids. The trim removed 2 bases at V and 3 bases at J, leaving 12 bases unmatched. The CDR3 spells CASSLFGGAQGDYGYTF. DNA of the CDR3: TGTGCCAGCAGCTTATTTGGGGGGGCCCAGGGGGACTATGGCTACACCTTC.

The gene calls are TRBV9 and TRBJ2-5, with 9 bases fitting TRBD1. J lost 5 bases, V lost 2 bases, and 4 bases had no gene match. CDR1 is SGDLS, CDR2 YYNGEE, per germline. The CDR3 is 14 amino acids. The CDR3 loop reads CASSVQDRGETQYF. CDR3 DNA: TGTGCCAGCAGCGTTCAGGACAGGGGTGAGACCCAGTACTTC.

The chain links TRBV28 to TRBJ1-1, with D possibly TRBD1 on 6 matching bases. CDR1 is MDHEN, CDR2 SYDVKM, per germline. CDR3 length equals 16 residues. Trimming stripped 2 bases from V and 4 bases from J, with 17 bases between. The CDR3 here is CASSLALQGHGTEAFF. The CDR3 nucleotides are TGTGCCAGCAGTTTAGCTTTGCAGGGGCACGGCACTGAAGCTTTCTTT.

The chain recombines TRBV5-1 with TRBJ1-1; TRBD1 agrees at 7 bases. The CDR3 spans 14 residues. Germline CDR1 and CDR2: SGHRS and YFSETQ. V was pared by 4 bases and J by 4 bases, with 7 bases of the junction left unmatched. This CDR3 reads CASSPGAGGTEAFF. The CDR3 DNA reads as TGCGCCAGCAGCCCCGGGGCAGGGGGCACTGAAGCTTTCTTT.

The genes are TRBV5-1 and TRBJ1-1; 7 nucleotides agree with TRBD1. The CDR3 length is 15 residues. V lost 5 bases to trimming and J lost 0 bases; unmatched junction nucleotides: 7. CDR1 SGHRS and CDR2 YFSETQ come from the germline V gene. This CDR3 reads CASSRATGVNTEAFF. The CDR3 bases are TGCGCCAGCAGTCGCGCTACAGGGGTGAACACTGAAGCTTTCTTT.

J is TRBJ2-1 and V is TRBV5-4; 9 nucleotides agree with TRBD2. Germline-derived CDR1 and CDR2 are SGHNT and YYREEE (reference sequence). The CDR3 sequence is 16 residues long. Losses at the gene ends were 0 bases for V and 3 bases for J; bases not matched to a gene: 4. CDR3 in DNA: TGTGCCAGCAGCTTGGGAGCGGGAGGTGGCTACAATGAGCAGTTCTTC. Protein: CASSLGAGGGYNEQFF.

The rearrangement links TRBV5-4 to TRBJ1-3, with D perhaps matching TRBD1 (6 bases). This CDR3 comprises 15 residues. CDR1 is SGHNT and CDR2 is YYREEE in the germline V gene (reference sequence). Trimming pared 0 bases from V and 4 bases from J, leaving 11 bases between. DNA for the CDR3: TGTGCCAGCAGCTTGGGGCAGGGGAAGGGAAACACCATATATTTT. Translated, it gives CASSLGQGKGNTIYF.

In this sample, this clone turned up once. The chain has TRBV10-2 and TRBJ1-4; D ambiguous. Germline CDR1 is WSHSY and CDR2 is SAAADI. This CDR3 has 14 residues. Deletions cut 8 bases from V and 3 bases from J, with 13 bases between. CDR3 amino acids: CASGPGQPNEKLFF. In DNA, the CDR3 is TGCGCCAGCGGACCCGGGCAGCCTAATGAAAAACTGTTTTTT.

The CDR3 nucleotides read TGTGCCACCAGCAGAGGAGGCGGGGAAGGCCGTGGGGCCCAGTACTTC. Amino acid sequence: CATSRGGGEGRGAQYF. The chain is built from TRBV15 and TRBJ2-5, with D possibly matching TRBD2 (6 bases). CDR1 is LNHNV, CDR2 YYDKDF, per germline (reference sequence). This CDR3 spans 16 amino acids. V lost 1 base, J lost 9 bases, and 21 bases lay in between.

The chain has TRBV27 and TRBJ2-3; 8 nucleotides align to TRBD2. V was clipped by 2 bases and J by 3 bases; unmatched bases: 4. Germline V gene sequence: CDR1 MNHEY, CDR2 SMNVEV (reference sequence). The length of the CDR3 is 15 residues. CDR3 loop: CASSLGGRQTDTQYF. Written as DNA, the CDR3 is TGTGCCAGCAGTTTAGGCGGGAGGCAGACAGATACGCAGTATTTT.

CDR3 region: CASSRPYSPLHF. Written as DNA, the CDR3 is TGTGCCAGCAGCCGGCCCTATTCACCCCTCCACTTT. The rearrangement uses TRBV5-6 and TRBJ1-6; D gene ambiguous. Germline CDR1 and CDR2: SGHDT and YYEEEE. The CDR3 extends over 12 amino acids. Trimming removed 4 bases from V and 8 bases from J, with 7 bases in between.

The genes are TRBV18 and TRBJ1-1; D is unclear. Germline V lookup: CDR1 KGHSH, CDR2 LQKENI. V shed 2 bases and J shed 6 bases, with 13 bases lying between them. CDR3 length: 14 residues. The CDR3 region is CASSPGSGLPEAFF. The CDR3 DNA reads TGTGCCAGCTCACCAGGTAGCGGATTGCCTGAAGCTTTCTTT.

The rearrangement joins TRBV9 to TRBJ2-7; 7 nucleotides match TRBD1. V was pared by 1 base and J by 2 bases, with 6 bases of the junction left unmatched. This CDR3 is 15 amino acids long. Per the germline V gene, CDR1 is SGDLS and CDR2 is YYNGEE. The chain's CDR3 is CASSVRAGGTYEQYF. CDR3 in DNA: TGTGCCAGCAGCGTACGGGCAGGGGGTACCTACGAGCAGTACTTC.

J is TRBJ2-7 and V is TRBV7-2; 7 bases match TRBD1. Trimming at V came to 4 bases and at J to 5 bases, leaving 8 bases not matched to a gene. The CDR3 totals 14 residues. Germline V gene lookup returns CDR1 SGHTA and CDR2 FQGNSA. The CDR3 nucleotides read TGTGCCAGCAGCTCGTTAACAGGGGTGGACGAGCAGTACTTC. It encodes CASSSLTGVDEQYF.

The V gene is TRBV28, the J gene TRBJ1-5, with 8 bases lining up with TRBD1. Germline V gene sequence: CDR1 MDHEN, CDR2 SYDVKM. Trimming at V came to 5 bases and at J to 5 bases, leaving 11 bases not matched to a gene. The CDR3 is 16 residues long. This CDR3 is CASSTTGAAGDQPQHF. The CDR3 DNA reads TGTGCCAGCAGTACGACAGGGGCGGCAGGAGATCAGCCCCAGCATTTT.